This TCR beta chain was obtained from a study of blood T cell repertoires in COVID-19 (dated by TCRdb to about 2020). The study in broad terms: For ImmuneRACE Cohort 3, a participant was defined as recovered based on two consecutive negative NP/OP PCR tests, clearance by a healthcare professional, or resolution of symptoms. Subjects who had been exposed to COVID-19, were actively infected with it, or had recovered from it provided the deeply sampled blood TCRbeta repertoires that made up the dataset. The prospective study material was composed of cDNA or gDNA derived from T cells, B-cell-depleted T cells, or PBMCs. Where available, HLA class I and class II types were taken from metadata supplied by the sample provider and were not determined by assay-based typing. The sample metadata nearly always contained a de-identified subject ID, COVID-19 status, age in years and sex. Samples covering the acute and convalescent phases of COVID-19 were provided by collaborators in the United States, Italy and Spain. The repertoires were released in a freely available public database meant as a resource for research on the immune response to SARS-CoV-2. Samples came from the ongoing ImmuneRACE study (first 160 participants) plus 1,254 subjects from 6 global collaborators. What the work shows at the level of the full study, not this receptor alone: The amount of clinical and demographic metadata varied by source and participant and was provided uncurated.

A remark on this clone: Its antigen remains undetermined. There are no base qualities to consult, and no much larger clone falls within one base.

Participants in the prospective study were enrolled through a virtual design, were aged roughly 18 to 100 years, and lived in 24 United States geographic areas. Cohort assignment in the prospective study relied on participant-reported clinical history from a screening survey and a study questionnaire. In the prospective study, mobile phlebotomists collected whole blood, serum and a nasopharyngeal or oropharyngeal swab from each participant. Additional blood draws and questionnaires over an approximately 2-month period could optionally be provided by prospective study participants. Before DNA extraction, blood samples from the prospective study were shipped at room temperature or frozen. Trimmed from V: 0 bases; trimmed from J: 0 bases; junction bases lacking a gene match: 3. CDR1 and CDR2 were assigned from the germline V gene as LGHNA and YNFKEQ. Including cysteine and phenylalanine, the CDR3 has 16 amino acids. Only the CDR3 portion is preserved as DNA: 48 bases, with reading frame beginning at the first base.

TCRbeta CDR3 regions were amplified from genomic DNA using the immunoSEQ Assay, a bias-controlled multiplex PCR. Concerning the study's data processing: The number of nucleated cells in each sample was estimated by amplification of reference gene primers within the assay. To quantify the absolute abundance of each unique TCRbeta CDR3 rearrangement, sequence reads were collapsed and filtered. Productive Simpson clonality was computed per sample as the square root of Simpson's diversity index over productive rearrangements. TCRdb carries this immuneACCESS record with in-frame sequences only. Its versions omit some clonotypes, under half of them owing to an unresolved V gene in the studies checked, with the rest unexplained. V, J and clone size were drawn from that table, and D and trimming were deduced from the DNA. Within this sample are a few hundred thousand clones, with 70% to 90% of them counted one time only. 3% to 3.5% of the sample is taken by the ten largest.

This clonotype originated in a woman aged 45-65 years in a cohort exposed to, infected with or recovered from COVID-19 (not recorded which). The specimen sequenced was PBMCs or T cells enriched from blood (not recorded which). The chain employs TRBV4-2 and TRBJ1-2; a stretch of 8 junction bases matches TRBD1. The base sequence is TGTGCCAGCAGCCAAGACCTGACAGGGGCTAACTATGGCTACACCTTC. Translated, it reads CASSQDLTGANYGYTF.